The clone carrying this T cell receptor (beta chain) has a single count. Its antigen is currently unknown. Clones were read by immunoSEQ multiplex PCR, and TCRdb kept only the in-frame ones, dropping some. There are 150,000 to 180,000 clones in the sample; roughly nine tenths occur only once, and approximately 17% lies in the top ten. The germline V gene encodes CDR1 GTSNPN and CDR2 SVGIG (reference sequence). The CDR3 runs 16 residues. Trimming removed 2 bases from V and 5 bases from J; junction bases left unmatched: 11. This record comes from a study of T cell responses to AZD1222 COVID-19 vaccine. Study-wide background: Second-dose timings of about 4 or about 12 weeks were pooled.

Study-level results: Baseline antibody screening turned up just a handful of seropositive AZD1222 recipients. Increases in Spike-specific TCR breadth and depth were seen after two AZD1222 doses. Reports say nearly half of spike-specific TCRs go after unmutated variant regions.

The sequence was obtained from an adult in good health. The sequencing here drew on peripheral blood, taken on day 0 of AZD1222 vaccination. This sequence joins TRBV30 and TRBJ2-2, with 7 bases that match TRBD1. The CDR3: CAWSPWTGLGTGELFF. The CDR3 coding sequence is TGTGCCTGGAGTCCCTGGACAGGCCTGGGGACCGGGGAGCTGTTTTTT. Full variable domain (outside the CDR3, taken from reference TRBV30 and TRBJ2-2): SQTIHQWPATLVQPVGSPLSLECTVEGTSNPNLYWYRQAAGRGLQLLFYSVGIGQISSEVPQNLSASRPQDRQFILSSKKLLLSDSGFYLCAWSPWTGLGTGELFFGEGSRLTVL.